Each of the 15 T cell receptor beta chains below was sequenced from the same sample in a study of OX40 agonist ivuxolimab in advanced cancers. Assay: immunoSEQ multiplex PCR; the TCRdb copy retains only in-frame clones and omits some. The sample lists roughly 90,000 clones, about 90% occurring once. Source: CD4+ or CD8+ T cells sorted from blood, taken in a trial of the OX40 agonist ivuxolimab. The source of these receptors is an adult with an advanced solid tumor such as melanoma, head and neck, liver or kidney cancer.

The chain couples TRBV6-6 to TRBJ1-5; D call uncertain. Trimming pared 6 bases from V and 0 bases from J, leaving 12 bases between. The CDR3 length is 15 residues. Looked up from germline, CDR1 is MNHNY and CDR2 is SVGAGI (reference sequence). The CDR3 loop is CASSALFNSNQPQHF. The CDR3 DNA is TGTGCCAGCAGCGCCCTATTTAATAGCAATCAGCCCCAGCATTTT.

V usage is TRBV7-3 and J usage is TRBJ1-1; tentative D call: TRBD1 (5 bases). The CDR3 loop spans 18 amino acids. Germline CDR1 is SGHTA and CDR2 is FQGTGA. The ends were cut back, 2 bases at V and 5 bases at J, with 24 bases in the middle. CDR3 DNA: TGTGCCAGCAGCTTAGTTGCAGTCCAACCTACTCGGGGGACTGAAGCTTTCTTT. It specifies CASSLVAVQPTRGTEAFF. The full variable domain, completed using reference TRBV7-3 and TRBJ1-1, is GAGVSQTPSNKVTEKGKYVELRCDPISGHTALYWYRQSLGQGPEFLIYFQGTGAADDSGLPNDRFFAVRPEGSVSTLKIQRTERGDSAVYLCASSLVAVQPTRGTEAFFGQGTRLTVV.

The chain combines TRBV5-1 with TRBJ2-5; 12 nucleotides line up with TRBD2. Gene TRBJ2-7 matches the end of the DNA better, so the J call may be wrong. The CDR3 is 18 residues long. In germline, CDR1 is SGHRS, CDR2 YFSETQ. This CDR3 is CARVTQGLAGGPFCEQYF. The CDR3 DNA reads TGCGCCAGGGTAACGCAGGGGCTAGCGGGAGGGCCGTTCTGCGAGCAGTACTTC.

V is TRBV30 and J is TRBJ1-2; D perhaps matches TRBD1 (6 bases). V lost 4 bases and J 8 bases, leaving 11 bases between the germline ends. CDR3 size: 11 residues. Germline assignment: CDR1 GTSNPN and CDR2 SVGIG (reference sequence). The CDR3 loop is CAWNRERGYTF. CDR3 coding DNA: TGTGCCTGGAACAGGGAACGGGGCTACACCTTC.

With regard to this clone: Distinct nucleotide sequences in the sample also encode this CDR3. V is TRBV9 and J is TRBJ2-7; 10 bases map to TRBD2. The CDR3 spans 15 residues. V lost 4 bases, J lost 0 bases, and 4 bases stayed unmatched. CDR1 and CDR2 from the germline V gene are SGDLS and YYNGEE. The CDR3 sequence is CASSPGLAASYEQYF. CDR3 nucleotides: TGTGCCAGCAGCCCTGGACTAGCGGCCTCCTACGAGCAGTACTTC.

The chain joins TRBV7-2 to TRBJ2-7, with no clear D. CDR3 length: 14 amino acids. Trimming left V 5 bases short and J 7 bases short, with 18 bases between. From germline, CDR1 is SGHTA and CDR2 FQGNSA. DNA of the CDR3: TGTGCCAGCAGCCTACCAGGACCGCGGAGAGAGCAGTACTTC. It translates to CASSLPGPRREQYF.

The chain combines TRBV7-8 with TRBJ1-5, with TRBD1 matching 9 bases. The junction had 4 bases not matched to a gene; V was cut back by 1 base and J by 6 bases. CDR3 length: 15 amino acids. The V gene's germline CDR1 is SGHVS and CDR2 FQNEAQ. CDR3 DNA: TGTGCCAGCAGCTTAGTCGGGACAGGGACTCAGCCCCAGCATTTT. Translating gives CASSLVGTGTQPQHF.

This chain uses TRBV6-5 with TRBJ1-1, with a weak D call TRBD1 (5 bases). Germline CDR1 MNHEY, CDR2 SVGAGI. The CDR3 runs 12 residues. V was shortened by 5 bases and J by 5 bases, with 9 bases between the two germline ends. CDR3: CASSTGGTEAFF. In DNA form, the CDR3 reads TGTGCCAGCAGTACTGGGGGAACTGAAGCTTTCTTT.

This clone was seen only a few times. The CDR3 here is CASSRRTGNQPQHF. As DNA, the CDR3 is TGTGCCAGTAGTCGCCGGACAGGGAATCAGCCCCAGCATTTT. The chain links TRBV19 to TRBJ1-5, with 8 bases that match TRBD1. The V gene's germline CDR1 is LNHDA and CDR2 SQIVND (reference sequence). This CDR3 contains 14 residues. The V segment lost 5 bases and the J segment 4 bases; nucleotides outside the gene matches: 4.

The chain has TRBV6-1 and TRBJ2-3, with no clear D. CDR3 size: 12 residues. Germline values: CDR1 MNHNS, CDR2 SASEGT. Deletions cut 4 bases from V and 8 bases from J, with 10 bases between. This CDR3 is CASSGGLPTQYF. In DNA, the CDR3 is TGTGCCAGCAGTGGCGGCCTACCTACGCAGTATTTT.

The chain carries TRBV5-3 and TRBJ2-7; TRBD2 matches 8 bases. TRBV5-3 is designated an ORF whose function remains uncertain. This CDR3 comprises 16 residues. J lost 7 bases, V lost 5 bases, and 17 bases had no gene match. This chain's CDR3 is CARRLIRQAGEREQYF. The CDR3 DNA is TGTGCCAGAAGACTGATAAGACAAGCGGGAGAGCGGGAGCAGTACTTC.

J is TRBJ1-4 and V is TRBV28, with no clear D. The germline CDR1 and CDR2 sequences are MDHEN and SYDVKM. Trimming took off 2 bases at V and 3 bases at J, with 7 bases between the two ends. The CDR3 length is 14 residues. CDR3 bases: TGTGCCAGCAGTTTAGATGCCCCTAATGAAAAACTGTTTTTT. Translating gives CASSLDAPNEKLFF.

The rearrangement joins TRBV28 to TRBJ2-7, with 8 bases aligning to TRBD2. This CDR3 spans 17 amino acids. Germline lookup yields CDR1 MDHEN and CDR2 SYDVKM. V lost 11 bases, J lost 3 bases, and 21 bases stayed unmatched. CDR3 region: CAAGGAFGAMIYYEQYF. The CDR3 coding sequence is TGTGCCGCCGGGGGGGCATTTGGGGCAATGATTTACTACGAGCAGTACTTC.

The V gene is TRBV9, the J gene TRBJ2-7, with a tentative D call TRBD1 (5 bases). The ends were cut back, 3 bases at V and 5 bases at J, with 12 bases in the middle. CDR1 SGDLS and CDR2 YYNGEE come from the germline V gene. The CDR3 consists of 13 residues. The CDR3 nucleotides are TGTGCCAGCAGCGCGACAGTGCTAGACGAGCAGTACTTC. Its protein is CASSATVLDEQYF.

The V gene is TRBV2, the J gene TRBJ2-5; D is perhaps TRBD1 (5 bases). Per germline, CDR1 SNHLY and CDR2 FYNNEI. The CDR3 has 11 residues. Trimming shortened V by 5 bases and J by 5 bases, and 6 bases separated the two germline ends. The CDR3 DNA is TGTGCCAGCAGTAGGGGTGAGACCCAGTACTTC. Its translation is CASSRGETQYF.